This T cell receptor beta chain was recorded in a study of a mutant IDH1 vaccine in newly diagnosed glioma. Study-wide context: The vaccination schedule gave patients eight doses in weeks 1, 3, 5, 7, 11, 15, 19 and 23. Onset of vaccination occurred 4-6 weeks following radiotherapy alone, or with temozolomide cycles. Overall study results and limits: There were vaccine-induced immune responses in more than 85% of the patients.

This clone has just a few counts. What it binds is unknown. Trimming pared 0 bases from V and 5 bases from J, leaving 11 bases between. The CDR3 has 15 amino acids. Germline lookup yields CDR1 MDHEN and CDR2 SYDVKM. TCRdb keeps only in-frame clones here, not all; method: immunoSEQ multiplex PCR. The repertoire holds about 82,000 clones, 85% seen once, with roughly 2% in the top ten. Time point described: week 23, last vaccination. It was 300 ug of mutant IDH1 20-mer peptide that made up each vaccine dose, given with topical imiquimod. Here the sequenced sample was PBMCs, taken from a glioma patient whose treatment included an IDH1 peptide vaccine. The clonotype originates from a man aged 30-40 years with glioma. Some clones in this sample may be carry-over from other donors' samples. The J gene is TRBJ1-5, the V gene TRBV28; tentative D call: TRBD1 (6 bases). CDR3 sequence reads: CASSLWAGVDQPQHF. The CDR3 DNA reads TGTGCCAGCAGTTTATGGGCAGGGGTGGATCAGCCCCAGCATTTT.